This T cell receptor beta chain was obtained from a study of T cell responses to AZD1222 COVID-19 vaccine. The germline V gene has CDR1 SNHLY and CDR2 FYNNEI. The J segment lost 7 bases and the V segment lost 1 base, leaving 6 bases of the junction unmatched. The CDR3 runs 15 residues. Whole-study results and caveats: Compared with day 0, the breadth and depth of the Spike-specific TCR repertoire rose significantly after two doses of AZD1222. The reported proportion of spike-specific TCRs targeting unmutated variant regions was nearly half. A mostly white British donor set with more females was recruited, and clonal diversity was possibly underestimated.

This clone was recorded a few times. The target antigen is unknown. Generated by immunoSEQ multiplex PCR, the TCRdb table keeps only in-frame clones and is missing some. The data contain fewer than 120,000 clones, about 94% of them singletons. This sequence was found in an adult who received the AZD1222 COVID-19 vaccine. The V and J genes are TRBV2 and TRBJ1-4; TRBD1 matches 7 bases. Sample: peripheral blood, taken 28 days after the second AZD1222 dose. CDR3 protein: CASSEEGRGSEKLFF. The DNA of the CDR3 is TGTGCCAGCAGTGAAGAGGGCAGGGGGAGTGAAAAACTGTTTTTT.